Each of the 5 T cell receptor beta chains below was sequenced from the same sample in a study of early T cells in non-severe SARS-CoV-2 infection (dated by TCRdb to about 2021). The library was made by 5' RACE. The run used a NextSeq 500. The raw public reads went through TCRdb reprocessing: fastp at Q25, MiXCR clone calling, in-frame beta chains kept. Duplicate CDR3 protein sequences are folded into a single record with the most common DNA and genes. The sample table holds some 71,000 distinct CDR3 sequences, of which 9.5% were seen once. The ten largest clonotypes hold less than 6.5% of the sample. The sequencing sample was made of whole blood. These receptors all stem from an adult who was a healthcare worker with PCR-confirmed SARS-CoV-2 infection or an uninfected control (not recorded which).

This clonotype was found many times. V usage is TRBV29-1 and J usage is TRBJ2-5; a possible D gene is TRBD2 (6 bases). Germline-derived CDR1 and CDR2 are SQVTM and ANQGSEA. The CDR3 is 14 amino acids. V lost 2 bases, J lost 1 base, and 11 bases lay in between. The CDR3 nucleotides read TGCAGCGTTGAACCCCCTAGCGCCCAAGAGACCCAGTACTTC. Its protein product is CSVEPPSAQETQYF.

This clonotype occurred many times. This sequence joins TRBV7-9 and TRBJ2-7; TRBD2 is a possible D gene (6 bases). The CDR3 consists of 14 residues. The germline V and J ends were trimmed by 4 bases and 2 bases, with 12 bases remaining between them. CDR1 and CDR2 from the germline V gene are SEHNR and FQNEAQ (reference sequence). This chain's CDR3 is CASSSDGGAYEQYF. In DNA, the CDR3 is TGTGCCAGCAGCTCGGACGGGGGAGCCTACGAGCAGTACTTC.

This clonotype was seen a few times. V is TRBV5-8 and J is TRBJ1-5, with D possibly TRBD1 on 5 matching bases. The CDR3 is made up of 13 amino acids. The germline V gene has CDR1 SGHTS and CDR2 YDEGEE. V lost 3 bases, J lost 6 bases, and 10 bases lay in between. The CDR3 region is CASSSVGGQPQHF. For the CDR3, the DNA is TGTGCCAGCAGCTCGGTGGGGGGTCAGCCCCAGCATTTT.

The rearrangement joins TRBV7-9 to TRBJ2-5; 8 nucleotides line up with TRBD1. The germline gives CDR1 SEHNR, CDR2 FQNEAQ (reference sequence). This CDR3 comprises 17 residues. The V gene end was trimmed by 1 base and the J gene end by 6 bases; junction bases not matched to a gene: 13. Written as DNA, the CDR3 is TGTGCCAGCAGCTTAGAGAGACAGGGGACGCGGCCGAAGACCCAGTACTTC. Its translation is CASSLERQGTRPKTQYF.

CDR3 DNA sequence: TGTGCCAGCAGTTACCGAGCGGGGACGGAGCAGTACTTC. Its protein product is CASSYRAGTEQYF. The rearrangement links TRBV6-2 or TRBV6-3 to TRBJ2-7, with TRBD2 matching over 7 bases. The ends lost 2 bases at V and 7 bases at J; junction bases unmatched: 5. Germline-derived CDR1 and CDR2 are MNHEY and SVGEGT. This CDR3 contains 13 residues.